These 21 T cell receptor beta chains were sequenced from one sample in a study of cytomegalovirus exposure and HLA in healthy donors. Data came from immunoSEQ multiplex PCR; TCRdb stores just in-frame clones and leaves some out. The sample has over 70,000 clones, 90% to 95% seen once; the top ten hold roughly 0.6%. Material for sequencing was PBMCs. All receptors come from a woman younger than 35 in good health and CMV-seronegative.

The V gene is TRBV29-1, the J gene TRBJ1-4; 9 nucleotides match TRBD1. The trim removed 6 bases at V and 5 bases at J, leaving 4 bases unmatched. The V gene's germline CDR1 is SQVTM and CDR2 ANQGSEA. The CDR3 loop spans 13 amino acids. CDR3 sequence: CSVGQGRNEKLFF. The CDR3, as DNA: TGCAGCGTGGGACAGGGAAGAAATGAAAAACTGTTTTTT.

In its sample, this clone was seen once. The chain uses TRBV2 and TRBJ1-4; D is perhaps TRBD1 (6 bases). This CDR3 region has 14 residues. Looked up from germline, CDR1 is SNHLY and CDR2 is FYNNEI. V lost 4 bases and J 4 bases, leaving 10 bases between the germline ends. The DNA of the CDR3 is TGTGCCAGCAGTGGGACAGCCCGTAATGAAAAACTGTTTTTT. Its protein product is CASSGTARNEKLFF.

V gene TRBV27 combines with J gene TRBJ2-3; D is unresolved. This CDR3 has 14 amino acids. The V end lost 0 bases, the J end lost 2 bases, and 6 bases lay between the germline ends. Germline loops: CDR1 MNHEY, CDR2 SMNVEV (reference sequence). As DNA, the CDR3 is TGTGCCAGCAGTTTATCGAGGAACACAGATACGCAGTATTTT. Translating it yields CASSLSRNTDTQYF.

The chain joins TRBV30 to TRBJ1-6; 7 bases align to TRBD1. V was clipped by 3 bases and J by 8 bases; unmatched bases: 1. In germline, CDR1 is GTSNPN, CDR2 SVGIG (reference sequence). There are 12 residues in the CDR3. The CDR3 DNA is TGTGCCTGGAGCGACAGGGATTCACCCCTCCACTTT. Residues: CAWSDRDSPLHF.

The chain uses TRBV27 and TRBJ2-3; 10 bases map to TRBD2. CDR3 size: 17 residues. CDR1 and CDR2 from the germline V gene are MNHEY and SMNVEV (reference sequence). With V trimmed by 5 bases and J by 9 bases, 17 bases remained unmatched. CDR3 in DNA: TGTGCCAGCAGTCCCCCGTCCCCAGCGGGGGGGGTAGGAACGCAGTATTTT. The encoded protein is CASSPPSPAGGVGTQYF.

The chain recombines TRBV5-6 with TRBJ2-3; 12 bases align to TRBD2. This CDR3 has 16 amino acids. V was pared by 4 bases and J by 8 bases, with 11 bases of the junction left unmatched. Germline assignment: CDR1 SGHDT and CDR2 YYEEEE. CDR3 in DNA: TGTGCCAGCAGCCCAGGGACTAGCGGGTCCCAGGGTACGCAGTATTTT. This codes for CASSPGTSGSQGTQYF.

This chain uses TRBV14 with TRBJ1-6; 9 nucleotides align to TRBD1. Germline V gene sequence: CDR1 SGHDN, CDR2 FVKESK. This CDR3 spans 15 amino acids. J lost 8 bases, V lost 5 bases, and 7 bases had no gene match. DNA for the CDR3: TGTGCCAGCAGCGGATACAGGGGGCGCGATTCACCCCTCCACTTT. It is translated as CASSGYRGRDSPLHF.

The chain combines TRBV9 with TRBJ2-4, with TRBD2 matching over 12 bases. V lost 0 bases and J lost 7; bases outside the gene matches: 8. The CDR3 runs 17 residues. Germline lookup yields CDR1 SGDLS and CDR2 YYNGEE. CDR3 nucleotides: TGTGCCAGCAGCGTAGAGACTAGCGGGGGCGGGCGGAACATTCAGTACTTC. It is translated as CASSVETSGGGRNIQYF.

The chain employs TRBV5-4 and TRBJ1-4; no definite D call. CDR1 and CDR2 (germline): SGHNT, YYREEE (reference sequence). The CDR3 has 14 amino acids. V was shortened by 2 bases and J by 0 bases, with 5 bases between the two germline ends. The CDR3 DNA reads TGTGCCAGCAGCTTTAGTCCAACTAATGAAAAACTGTTTTTT. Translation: CASSFSPTNEKLFF.

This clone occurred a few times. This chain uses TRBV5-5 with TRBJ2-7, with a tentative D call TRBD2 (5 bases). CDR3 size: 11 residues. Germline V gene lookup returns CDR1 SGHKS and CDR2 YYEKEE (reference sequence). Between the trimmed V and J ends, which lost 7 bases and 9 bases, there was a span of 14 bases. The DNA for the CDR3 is TGTGCCAGCGCCCTGGAGGAGACGCAGTACTTC. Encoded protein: CASALEETQYF.

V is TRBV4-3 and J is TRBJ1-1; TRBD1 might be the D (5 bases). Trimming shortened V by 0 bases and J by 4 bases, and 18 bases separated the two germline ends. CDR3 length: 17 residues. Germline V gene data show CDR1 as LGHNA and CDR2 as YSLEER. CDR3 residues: CASSQDLAEGRGTEAFF. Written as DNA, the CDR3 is TGCGCCAGCAGCCAAGATTTGGCAGAAGGGAGGGGCACTGAAGCTTTCTTT.

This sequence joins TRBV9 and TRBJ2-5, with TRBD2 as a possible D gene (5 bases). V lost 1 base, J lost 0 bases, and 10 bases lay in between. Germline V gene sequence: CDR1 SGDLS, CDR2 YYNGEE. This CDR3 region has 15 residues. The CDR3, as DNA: TGTGCCAGCAGCGTAAAGGACTGGTACCAAGAGACCCAGTACTTC. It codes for CASSVKDWYQETQYF.

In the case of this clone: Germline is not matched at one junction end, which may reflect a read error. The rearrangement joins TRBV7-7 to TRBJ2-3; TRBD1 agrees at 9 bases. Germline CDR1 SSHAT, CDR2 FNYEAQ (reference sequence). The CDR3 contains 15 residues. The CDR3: CASSHGDRVTDTQYF. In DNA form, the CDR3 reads TGTGCTAGCAGCCACGGGGACAGGGTCACAGATACGCAGTATTTT.

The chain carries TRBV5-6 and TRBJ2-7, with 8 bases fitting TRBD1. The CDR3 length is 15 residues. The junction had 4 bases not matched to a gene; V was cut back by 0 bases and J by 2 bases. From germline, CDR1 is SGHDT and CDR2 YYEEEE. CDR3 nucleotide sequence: TGTGCCAGCAGCTTGGGCGGGACAGGAACCTACGAGCAGTACTTC. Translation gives CASSLGGTGTYEQYF.

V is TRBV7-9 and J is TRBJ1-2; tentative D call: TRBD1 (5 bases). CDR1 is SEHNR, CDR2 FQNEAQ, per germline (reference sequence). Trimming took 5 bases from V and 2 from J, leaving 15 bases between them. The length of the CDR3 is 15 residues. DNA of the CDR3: TGTGCCAGCAGCGGTGTAGGAGGGGACAACTATGGCTACACCTTC. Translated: CASSGVGGDNYGYTF.

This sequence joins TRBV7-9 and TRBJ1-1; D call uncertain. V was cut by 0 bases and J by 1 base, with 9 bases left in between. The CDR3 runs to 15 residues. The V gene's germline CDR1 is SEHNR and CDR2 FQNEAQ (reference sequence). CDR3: CASSLAAGRNTEAFF. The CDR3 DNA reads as TGTGCCAGCAGCTTAGCGGCGGGGAGGAACACTGAAGCTTTCTTT. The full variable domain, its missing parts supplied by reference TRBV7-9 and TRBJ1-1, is DTGVSQNPRHKITKRGQNVTFRCDPISEHNRLYWYRQTLGQGPEFLTYFQNEAQLEKSRLLSDRFSAERPKGSFSTLEIQRTEQGDSAMYLCASSLAAGRNTEAFFGQGTRLTVV.

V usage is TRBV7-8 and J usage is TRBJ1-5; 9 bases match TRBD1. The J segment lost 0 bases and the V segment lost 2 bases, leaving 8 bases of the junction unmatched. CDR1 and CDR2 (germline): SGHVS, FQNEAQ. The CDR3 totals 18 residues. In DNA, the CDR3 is TGTGCCAGCAGCTTAACAGGGGGCGGGGGGTATAGCAATCAGCCCCAGCATTTT. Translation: CASSLTGGGGYSNQPQHF.

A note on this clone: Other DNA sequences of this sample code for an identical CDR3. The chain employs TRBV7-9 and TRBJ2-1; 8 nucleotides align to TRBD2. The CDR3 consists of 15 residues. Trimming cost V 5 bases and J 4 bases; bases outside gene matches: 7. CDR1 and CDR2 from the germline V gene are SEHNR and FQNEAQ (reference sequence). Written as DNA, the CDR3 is TGTGCCAGCAGCCCACCGGGGGGGCCGTACAATGAGCAGTTCTTC. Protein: CASSPPGGPYNEQFF.

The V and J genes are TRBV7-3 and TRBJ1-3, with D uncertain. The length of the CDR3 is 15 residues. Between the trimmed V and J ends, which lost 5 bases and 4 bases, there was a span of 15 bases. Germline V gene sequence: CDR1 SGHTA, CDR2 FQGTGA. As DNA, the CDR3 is TGTGCCAGCAGCCCGCGTATACGGGTAGGAAACACCATATATTTT. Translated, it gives CASSPRIRVGNTIYF.

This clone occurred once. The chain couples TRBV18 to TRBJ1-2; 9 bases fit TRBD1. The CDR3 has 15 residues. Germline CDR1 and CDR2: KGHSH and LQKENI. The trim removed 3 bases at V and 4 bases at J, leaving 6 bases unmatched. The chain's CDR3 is CASSPPGTGTYGYTF. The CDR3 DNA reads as TGTGCCAGCTCACCCCCCGGGACAGGGACCTATGGCTACACCTTC.

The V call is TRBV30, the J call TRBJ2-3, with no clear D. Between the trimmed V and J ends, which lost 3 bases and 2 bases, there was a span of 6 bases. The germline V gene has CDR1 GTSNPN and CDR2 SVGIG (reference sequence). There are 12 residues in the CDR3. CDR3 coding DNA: TGTGCCTGGAGCAGGTACACAGATACGCAGTATTTT. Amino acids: CAWSRYTDTQYF.